The 5 T cell receptor beta chains below all came from one sample that was sequenced in a study of siplizumab effects on memory and regulatory T cells. The method was immunoSEQ multiplex PCR; TCRdb's version includes in-frame clones alone and lacks a portion of them. The table includes some 90,000 clones, around 89% detected once. The sample comprised CD4+ T cells sorted from blood. These receptors were collected from a human donor in good health.

The J gene is TRBJ1-4, the V gene TRBV14; D might be TRBD1 (5 bases). The length of the CDR3 is 15 residues. CDR1 SGHDN and CDR2 FVKESK come from the germline V gene. V lost 1 base, J lost 3 bases, and 9 bases lay in between. The CDR3, as DNA: TGTGCCAGCAGCCAAGTCGGGGGGTCTAATGAAAAACTGTTTTTT. This sequence encodes CASSQVGGSNEKLFF. Supplemented by reference TRBV14 and TRBJ1-4, the full variable domain reads EAGVTQFPSHSVIEKGQTVTLRCDPISGHDNLYWYRRVMGKEIKFLLHFVKESKQDESGMPNNRFLAERTGGTYSTLKVQPAELEDSGVYFCASSQVGGSNEKLFFGSGTQLSVL.

The chain employs TRBV19 and TRBJ2-7; tentatively, D is TRBD2 (6 bases). Germline values: CDR1 LNHDA, CDR2 SQIVND (reference sequence). The V end was cut by 6 bases, the J end by 2 bases, with 17 bases between. The CDR3 has 15 amino acids. CDR3 in amino acids: CASSAGPLSTYEQYF. DNA for the CDR3: TGTGCCAGTAGCGCGGGACCCTTAAGTACCTACGAGCAGTACTTC.

This clone was detected a few times. This chain joins TRBV27 and TRBJ1-1; D is uncertain. Per the germline V gene, CDR1 is MNHEY and CDR2 is SMNVEV (reference sequence). V was clipped by 3 bases and J by 11 bases, with 13 bases between them. The CDR3 sequence is 12 residues long. CDR3 sequence reads: CASSFLRGVAFF. DNA for the CDR3: TGTGCCAGCAGTTTCTTGCGTGGGGTCGCTTTCTTT.

The chain couples TRBV6-4 to TRBJ2-3; D is unresolved. V lost 0 bases, J lost 7 bases, and 8 bases lay in between. The germline gives CDR1 MRHNA, CDR2 SNTAGT. The CDR3 is made up of 13 amino acids. CDR3 protein: CASSDSNGYTQYF. CDR3 DNA: TGTGCCAGCAGTGACTCGAACGGGTATACGCAGTATTTT.

In its sample, this clone was seen once. The V call is TRBV5-1, the J call TRBJ1-2, with D maybe TRBD1 (5 bases). CDR3 length: 14 amino acids. The V gene's germline CDR1 is SGHRS and CDR2 YFSETQ. V was shortened by 0 bases and J by 7 bases, with 13 bases between the two germline ends. The DNA of the CDR3 is TGCGCCAGCAGCTTGGATCCAGGGCGTCGTGGCTACACCTTC. Amino acid sequence: CASSLDPGRRGYTF.